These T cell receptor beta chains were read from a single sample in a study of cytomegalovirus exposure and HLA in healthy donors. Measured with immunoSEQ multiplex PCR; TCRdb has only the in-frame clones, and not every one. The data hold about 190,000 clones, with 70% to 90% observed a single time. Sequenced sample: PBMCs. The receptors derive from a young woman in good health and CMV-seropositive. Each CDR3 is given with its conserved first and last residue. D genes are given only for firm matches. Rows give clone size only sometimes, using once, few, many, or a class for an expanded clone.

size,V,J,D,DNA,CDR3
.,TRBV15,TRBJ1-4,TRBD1,TGTGCCACCAGCAGAGCTTCCGGGACAGGGGACGAAAAACTGTTTTTT,CATSRASGTGDEKLFF
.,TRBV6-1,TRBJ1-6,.,TGTGCCAGCAGTGAAACGCACTGGCGGTATTCACCCCTCCACTTT,CASSETHWRYSPLHF
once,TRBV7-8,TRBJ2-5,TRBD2,TGTGCCAGCAGCTTACAGGGAGGGAAAGAGACCCAGTACTTC,CASSLQGGKETQYF
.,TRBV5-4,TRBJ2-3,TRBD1,TGTGCCAGCAGCTTGGGGGGACAGGGGCACACAGATACGCAGTATTTT,CASSLGGQGHTDTQYF
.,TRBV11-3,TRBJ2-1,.,TGTGCCAGCAGCTATTCCCGGTGGAGTCCGAATGAGCAGTTCTTC,CASSYSRWSPNEQFF
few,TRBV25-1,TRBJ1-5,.,TGTGCCAGCAGCGGATCGGGAGTGGTAGGCAATCAGCCCCAGCATTTT,CASSGSGVVGNQPQHF
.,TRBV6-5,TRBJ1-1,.,TGTGCCAGCAGTTACGGGCGGAGGGGCTCCAACACTGAAGCTTTCTTT,CASSYGRRGSNTEAFF
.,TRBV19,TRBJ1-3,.,TGTGCCAGTACCGAACAAGTCTCTGGAAACACCATATATTTT,CASTEQVSGNTIYF
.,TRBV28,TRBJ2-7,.,TGTGCCAGCACAGGACAATCTGCCTACGAGCAGTACTTC,CASTGQSAYEQYF
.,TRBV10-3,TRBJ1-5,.,TGTGCCATCAGTGAGGGACGTAGCGTCGGCTCTCAGCCCCAGCATTTT,CAISEGRSVGSQPQHF
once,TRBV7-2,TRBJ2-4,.,TGTGCCAGCAGCTTAGGTCGGGGATTAACCAAAAACATTCAGTACTTC,CASSLGRGLTKNIQYF
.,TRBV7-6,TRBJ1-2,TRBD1,TGTGCCAGCAGCCGAACTTATCCCGGACAGGGGGCCTATGGCTACACCTTC,CASSRTYPGQGAYGYTF
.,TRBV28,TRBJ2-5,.,TGTGCCAGCAGACCTGGACATAGAGAGACCCAGTACTTC,CASRPGHRETQYF
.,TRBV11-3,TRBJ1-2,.,TGTGCCAGCAGCATGACGGGGTGGAAGGGCTACACCTTC,CASSMTGWKGYTF
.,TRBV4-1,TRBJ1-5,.,TGCGCCAGCAGCCAACCACAGGGCCGGAGCAATCAGCCCCAGCATTTT,CASSQPQGRSNQPQHF
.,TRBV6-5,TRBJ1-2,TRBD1,TGTGCCAGCGCCCGGTCGGGAAGACAGGGACGTTGGCACTTC,CASARSGRQGRWHF
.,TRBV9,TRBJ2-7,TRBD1,TGTGCCAGCAGCGGACAGGGGGCCTACGAGCAGTACTTC,CASSGQGAYEQYF
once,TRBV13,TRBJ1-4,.,TGTGCCAGCAGCTTATTCCGGGGGACTAATGAAAAACTGTTTTTT,CASSLFRGTNEKLFF